Below, 32 T cell receptor beta chains from the same sample are listed, as sequenced in a study of T cells in Graves' hyperthyroidism and ophthalmopathy. Authors of the study amplified TCR beta CDR3 regions from RNA transcripts. First-round RT-PCR with HTBI primers amplified the TCR CDR3 region. TCRdb itself ran the multiplex PCR reads through MiXCR, one entry per CDR3 protein. The sample consists of hundreds of thousands of distinct CDR3 sequences, approximately 13% of them appearing once. The sample comprised blood. These TCRs come from a woman under 30 with Graves' hyperthyroidism.

Ten or more counts support this clonotype. The rearrangement joins TRBV20-1 to TRBJ2-1; 11 bases line up with TRBD1. The trim removed 6 bases at V and 7 bases at J, leaving 5 bases unmatched. The V gene's germline CDR1 is DFQATT and CDR2 SNEGSKA (reference sequence). The CDR3 has 13 amino acids. CDR3: CSAGQGVSNEQFF. DNA of the CDR3: TGCAGTGCGGGACAGGGGGTGTCAAATGAGCAGTTCTTC.

The chain recombines TRBV10-2 with TRBJ2-7; 11 positions agree with TRBD2. Germline assignment: CDR1 WSHSY and CDR2 SAAADI. V trimming: 10 bases; J trimming: 4 bases; junction bases outside the gene matches: 6. CDR3 length: 13 amino acids. CDR3 bases: TGCGCCACCTTAGGACTAGCGGGTTACGAGCAGTACTTC. Translation: CATLGLAGYEQYF.

This chain connects TRBV15 to TRBJ1-5; D remains unclear. The CDR3 has 14 amino acids. The ends were cut back, 4 bases at V and 0 bases at J, with 7 bases in the middle. Germline-derived CDR1 and CDR2 are LNHNV and YYDKDF (reference sequence). The CDR3 region is CATSTVYSNQPQHF. The CDR3 region has the DNA TGTGCCACCAGCACAGTCTATAGCAATCAGCCCCAGCATTTT.

This clonotype was picked up many times. The rearrangement joins TRBV20-1 to TRBJ2-7, with TRBD1 identical over 7 bases. The CDR3 runs to 14 residues. The trim removed 3 bases at V and 1 base at J, leaving 6 bases unmatched. Germline V lookup: CDR1 DFQATT, CDR2 SNEGSKA (reference sequence). The CDR3 loop is CSASPGTVSYEQYF. CDR3 bases: TGCAGTGCTAGCCCCGGGACAGTGTCCTACGAGCAGTACTTC.

This clonotype was picked up many times. The chain is built from TRBV6-2 or TRBV6-3 and TRBJ2-1; unclear D gene. Germline lookup yields CDR1 MNHEY and CDR2 SVGEGT. This CDR3 has 15 amino acids. Trimming took off 7 bases at V and 4 bases at J, with 17 bases between the two ends. CDR3 sequence reads: CASTSQTSRYNEQFF. For the CDR3, the DNA is TGTGCCAGCACCAGTCAGACTTCACGATACAATGAGCAGTTCTTC.

This clonotype has at least ten counts. The gene calls are TRBV28 and TRBJ1-1; D gene uncertain. The ends were cut back, 7 bases at V and 0 bases at J, with 15 bases in the middle. Germline V gene lookup returns CDR1 MDHEN and CDR2 SYDVKM. CDR3 size: 15 residues. In nucleotides, the CDR3 is TGTGCCAGCACTCGCGGAGGGAAGCTGAACACTGAAGCTTTCTTT. Amino acids: CASTRGGKLNTEAFF.

This clonotype was recorded a few times. The gene calls are TRBV18 and TRBJ2-3; D perhaps matches TRBD1 (6 bases). With 2 bases removed from V and 4 bases from J, the gap between germline ends came to 7 bases. The CDR3 is 13 residues long. Germline V gives CDR1 KGHSH, CDR2 LQKENI. CDR3 protein: CASSPTGPDTQYF. CDR3 coding DNA: TGTGCCAGCTCACCAACAGGGCCAGATACGCAGTATTTT.

Notes on this clonotype: A much larger clone differs from this one at a single base, so this may be a read error. The chain is built from TRBV15 and TRBJ2-4, with 7 positions matching TRBD1. The germline V gene encodes CDR1 LNHNV and CDR2 YYDKDF (reference sequence). The CDR3 loop spans 17 amino acids. V gave up 0 bases and J gave up 4 bases; unmatched junction bases: 9. The CDR3 coding sequence is TGTGCCACCAGCAGAGATCCGATTACAGGGGCTAAAAACATTCAGTACTTC. This gives the protein CATSRDPITGAKNIQYF.

The chain combines TRBV24-1 with TRBJ2-5, with 7 bases fitting TRBD2. The CDR3 totals 13 residues. CDR1 is KGHDR and CDR2 is SFDVKD in the germline V gene. Germline trimming cut 6 bases from V and 3 bases from J; bases unmatched to any gene: 3. The CDR3 DNA is TGTGCCACCAGTAAGACTAGCAAAGAGACCCAGTACTTC. Amino acids: CATSKTSKETQYF.

The chain combines TRBV13 with TRBJ1-1; no definite D call. From germline, CDR1 is PRHDT and CDR2 FYEKMQ (reference sequence). The CDR3 runs to 16 residues. Trimming shortened V by 2 bases and J by 1 base, and 14 bases separated the two germline ends. The chain's CDR3 is CASSLINYLENTEAFF. Written as DNA, the CDR3 is TGTGCCAGCAGCTTAATAAATTACTTGGAGAACACTGAAGCTTTCTTT.

This clonotype showed up many times. This chain uses TRBV7-2 with TRBJ2-7; possibly TRBD1 for D (6 bases). CDR1 is SGHTA and CDR2 is FQGNSA in the germline V gene. Trimming removed 6 bases from V and 3 bases from J, with 18 bases in between. The CDR3 covers 15 residues. CDR3 nucleotides: TGTGCCAGCAGGTCACCCCGGGTAGGGGGCTACGAGCAGTACTTC. Its protein is CASRSPRVGGYEQYF.

At least ten counts were recorded for this clonotype. The chain uses TRBV11-2 and TRBJ2-6, with D uncertain. The CDR3 is 16 amino acids. The V gene lost 2 bases and the J gene lost 2 bases, with 10 bases spanning the gap. The V gene's germline CDR1 is SGHAT and CDR2 FQNNGV. The CDR3: CASSLSRATGANVLTF. The CDR3 DNA reads TGTGCCAGCAGCTTAAGTAGGGCAACTGGGGCCAACGTCCTGACTTTC.

At least ten counts were recorded for this clonotype. The rearrangement uses TRBV5-6 and TRBJ1-4; possibly TRBD1 for D (5 bases). Trimming removed 0 bases at V and 8 bases at J, with 11 bases between. In germline, CDR1 is SGHDT, CDR2 YYEEEE. The CDR3 runs 14 residues. CDR3 DNA sequence: TGTGCCAGCAGCTTGGCAGGGTTCGACGAAAAACTGTTTTTT. Translating it yields CASSLAGFDEKLFF.

This clonotype was recorded many times. The rearrangement links TRBV6-2 or TRBV6-3 to TRBJ1-2, with D perhaps matching TRBD1 (6 bases). CDR1 and CDR2 (germline): MNHEY, SVGEGT. The CDR3 is 13 residues long. The V gene lost 10 bases and the J gene lost 2 bases, with 14 bases spanning the gap. DNA for the CDR3: TGTGCCACCCGTGGGGGCTTCAACTATGGCTACACCTTC. Residues: CATRGGFNYGYTF.

This clonotype was detected ten times or more. The rearrangement uses TRBV7-6 and TRBJ1-1; D might be TRBD1 (5 bases). Trimming shortened V by 2 bases and J by 3 bases, and 10 bases separated the two germline ends. CDR1 is SGHVS, CDR2 FNYEAQ, per germline. The CDR3 covers 14 residues. CDR3 sequence reads: CASSLMRGDTEAFF. The CDR3 coding sequence is TGTGCCAGCAGCTTAATGAGGGGAGACACTGAAGCTTTCTTT.

This CDR3 reads CASSGGSLYEQYF. The CDR3 DNA reads as TGTGCCTCCAGCGGGGGGAGCCTCTACGAGCAGTACTTC. The rearrangement links TRBV10-3 to TRBJ2-7; 9 bases line up with TRBD2. After removal of 11 bases from V and 3 bases from J, the junction contained 8 bases not matched to a gene. Germline CDR1 reads ENHRY; CDR2 reads SYGVKD. This CDR3 is 13 amino acids long.

There are many counts of this clonotype. The chain recombines TRBV20-1 with TRBJ2-7; 7 bases match TRBD1. The CDR3 extends over 14 amino acids. Germline CDR1 and CDR2: DFQATT and SNEGSKA (reference sequence). Unmatched junction bases numbered 5, after V lost 3 bases and J lost 0 bases. CDR3 protein: CSASNAGGSYEQYF. The CDR3 coding sequence is TGCAGTGCTAGTAACGCAGGGGGCTCCTACGAGCAGTACTTC.

This clonotype came up many times. The CDR3: CASSTTGDEQYF. As DNA, the CDR3 is TGCGCCAGCAGCACTACAGGGGACGAGCAGTACTTC. The chain joins TRBV5-1 to TRBJ2-7; 7 bases are a match to TRBD1. V trimming: 4 bases; J trimming: 5 bases; junction bases outside the gene matches: 3. The CDR3 length is 12 residues. In germline, CDR1 is SGHRS, CDR2 YFSETQ. Complete variable domain (other parts from reference TRBV5-1 and TRBJ2-7): KAGVTQTPRYLIKTRGQQVTLSCSPISGHRSVSWYQQTPGQGLQFLFEYFSETQRNKGNFPGRFSGRQFSNSRSEMNVSTLELGDSALYLCASSTTGDEQYFGPGTRLTVT.

This clonotype was counted only a few times. As DNA, the CDR3 is TGTGCCAGCAGTTTCCAGCCGGGACAGGGACAGTATTTT. It specifies CASSFQPGQGQYF. The genes are TRBV28 and TRBJ2-3, with TRBD1 identical over 9 bases. J lost 12 bases, V lost 3 bases, and 7 bases had no gene match. Germline CDR1 reads MDHEN; CDR2 reads SYDVKM. The CDR3 covers 13 residues.

This clonotype was observed at least ten times. The gene calls are TRBV29-1 and TRBJ2-5, with 9 bases aligning to TRBD2. This CDR3 comprises 15 residues. With V trimmed by 3 bases and J by 3 bases, 8 bases remained unmatched. CDR1 is SQVTM, CDR2 ANQGSEA, per germline. CDR3 sequence (DNA): TGCAGCGTTGAGCCCGGGACTAGCAGGAAAGAGACCCAGTACTTC. Translating it yields CSVEPGTSRKETQYF.

This clonotype was observed a handful of times. V usage is TRBV20-1 and J usage is TRBJ2-1, with 8 bases lining up with TRBD2. The CDR3 runs 16 residues. The germline V gene encodes CDR1 DFQATT and CDR2 SNEGSKA (reference sequence). The CDR3 reads CSANPTTSGSYNEQFF. The CDR3 DNA sequence: TGCAGCGCGAATCCCACTACTAGCGGCTCCTACAATGAGCAGTTCTTC.

This clonotype was observed a handful of times. The rearrangement links TRBV6-6 to TRBJ2-4, with D possibly being TRBD1 (6 bases). Trimming took 0 bases from V and 0 from J, leaving 12 bases between them. Germline CDR1 MNHNY, CDR2 SVGAGI (reference sequence). The CDR3 has 17 residues. The chain's CDR3 is CASSYSTQGVAKNIQYF. For the CDR3, the DNA is TGTGCCAGCAGTTACTCGACACAGGGAGTAGCCAAAAACATTCAGTACTTC.

The chain is built from TRBV19 and TRBJ2-2; 7 bases agree with TRBD1. Germline values: CDR1 LNHDA, CDR2 SQIVND (reference sequence). CDR3 length equals 15 residues. With 2 bases clipped from V and 2 bases from J, the junction kept 2 bases outside the gene matches. This CDR3 reads CASSIRGRNTGELFF. The CDR3 coding sequence is TGTGCCAGTAGTATAAGGGGGCGCAACACCGGGGAGCTGTTTTTT.

This clonotype came up a few times. The final CDR3 position lacks the conserved phenylalanine or tryptophan, pointing to a likely read error. V is TRBV27 and J is TRBJ1-1; D is perhaps TRBD1 (6 bases). The length of the CDR3 is 12 residues. V was clipped by 8 bases and J by 6 bases, with 13 bases between them. The germline CDR1 and CDR2 sequences are MNHEY and SMNVEV (reference sequence). The CDR3, as DNA: TGTGCCAGCCACACAGGGTTCTCTGAAGCTTTCCTT. Translating gives CASHTGFSEAFL.

This clonotype was recorded at least ten times. J is TRBJ2-1 and V is TRBV12-3 or TRBV12-4; D gene ambiguous. The length of the CDR3 is 12 residues. V lost 7 bases, J lost 6 bases, and 10 bases lay in between. The chain's CDR3 is CASTGFSNEQFF. CDR3 DNA sequence: TGTGCCAGCACTGGGTTTTCCAATGAGCAGTTCTTC.

The rearrangement links TRBV15 to TRBJ2-2; D possibly uses TRBD1 or TRBD2 (5 bases each). The germline V gene encodes CDR1 LNHNV and CDR2 YYDKDF (reference sequence). The ends were cut back, 5 bases at V and 1 base at J, with 17 bases in the middle. This CDR3 contains 17 residues. In nucleotides, the CDR3 is TGTGCCACCAGCCCAGTTGTGGGACCCAGGAACACCGGGGAGCTGTTTTTT. Its translation is CATSPVVGPRNTGELFF.

The chain has TRBV28 and TRBJ2-2, with D perhaps being TRBD1 or TRBD2 (7 bases each). CDR3 length: 14 amino acids. The V gene's germline CDR1 is MDHEN and CDR2 SYDVKM. Trimming removed 11 bases from V and 0 bases from J, with 13 bases in between. In DNA, the CDR3 is TGTGCCGCCAGGGGGGGAACGAACACCGGGGAGCTGTTTTTT. This translates into CAARGGTNTGELFF.

In its sample, this clonotype was seen many times. The CDR3 DNA sequence: TGCAGTGCTAGACACGAGCCGGCCCGGGGAGCTTTCTTT. Protein sequence: CSARHEPARGAFF. This chain uses TRBV20-1 with TRBJ2-2; D is undetermined. The tail of the sequence fits TRBJ1-1 better, so the J call may be wrong. Germline V gene sequence: CDR1 DFQATT, CDR2 SNEGSKA (reference sequence). The CDR3 covers 13 residues.

This clonotype was detected ten times or more. V and J are TRBV12-3 or TRBV12-4 and TRBJ1-4, with TRBD1 matching over 9 bases. This CDR3 contains 15 residues. Unmatched junction bases numbered 7, after V lost 3 bases and J lost 8 bases. Here the CDR3 reads CASSLSQGAEEKLFF. The DNA of the CDR3 is TGTGCCAGCAGTTTGTCACAGGGGGCTGAGGAAAAACTGTTTTTT.

At least ten counts were recorded for this clonotype. V and J are TRBV7-9 and TRBJ2-3, with 10 bases aligning to TRBD1. The V and J ends lost 5 bases and 2 bases, in that order; junction bases with no gene match: 13. Germline V CDR1 and CDR2: SEHNR, FQNEAQ (reference sequence). The CDR3 extends over 18 amino acids. The CDR3 DNA is TGTGCCAGCAGCCCCCCCTTGGTGGGACAGGGGCCCACAGATACGCAGTATTTT. Translated: CASSPPLVGQGPTDTQYF.

This clonotype was observed at least ten times. This chain links TRBV12-3 or TRBV12-4 with TRBJ2-2, with D unclear. The CDR3 covers 13 residues. V shed 2 bases and J shed 7 bases, with 8 bases lying between them. CDR3 amino acids: CASSLSQSGELFF. DNA of the CDR3: TGTGCCAGCAGTTTAAGCCAAAGCGGGGAGCTGTTTTTT.

For this clonotype: This may come from a read error, since a much larger clone is one base off. Written as DNA, the CDR3 is TGTGCCAGCAGCTTCGGGGCGGGCGGGGGAAAAGAAAACATTCAGTACTTC. It yields the protein CASSFGAGGGKENIQYF. This sequence joins TRBV11-3 and TRBJ2-4; TRBD2 matches 7 bases. Germline V lookup: CDR1 SGHNT, CDR2 YENEEA. The CDR3 sequence is 17 residues long. V lost 3 bases to trimming and J lost 5 bases; unmatched junction nucleotides: 13.